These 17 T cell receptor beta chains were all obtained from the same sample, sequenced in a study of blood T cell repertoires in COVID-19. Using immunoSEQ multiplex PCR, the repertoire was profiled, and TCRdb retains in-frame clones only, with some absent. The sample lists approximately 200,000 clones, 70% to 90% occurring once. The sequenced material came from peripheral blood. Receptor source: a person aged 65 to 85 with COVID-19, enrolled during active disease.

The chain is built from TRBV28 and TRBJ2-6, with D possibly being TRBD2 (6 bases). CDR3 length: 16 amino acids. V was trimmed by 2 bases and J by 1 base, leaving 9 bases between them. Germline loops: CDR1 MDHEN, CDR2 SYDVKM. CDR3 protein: CASSLLAQSGANVLTF. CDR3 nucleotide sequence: TGTGCCAGCAGTTTACTAGCGCAATCTGGGGCCAACGTCCTGACTTTC.

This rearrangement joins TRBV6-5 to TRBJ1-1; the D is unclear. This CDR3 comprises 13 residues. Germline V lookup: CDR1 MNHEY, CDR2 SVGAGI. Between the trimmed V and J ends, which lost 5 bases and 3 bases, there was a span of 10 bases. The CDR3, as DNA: TGTGCCAGCAGTAGGGAGAGGTACACTGAAGCTTTCTTT. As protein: CASSRERYTEAFF.

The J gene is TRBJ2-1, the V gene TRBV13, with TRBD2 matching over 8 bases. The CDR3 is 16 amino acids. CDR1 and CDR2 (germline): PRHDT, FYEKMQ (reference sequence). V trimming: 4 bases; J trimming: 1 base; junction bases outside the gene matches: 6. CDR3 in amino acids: CASSYGTRISYNEQFF. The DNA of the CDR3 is TGTGCCAGCAGCTATGGGACTAGGATATCCTACAATGAGCAGTTCTTC.

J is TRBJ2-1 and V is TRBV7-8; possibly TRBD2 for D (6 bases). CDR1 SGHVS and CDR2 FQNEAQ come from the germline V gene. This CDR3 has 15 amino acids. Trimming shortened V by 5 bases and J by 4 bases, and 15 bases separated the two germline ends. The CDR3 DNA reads TGTGCCAGCAGCCAAAGCGGGTTTGGGTACAATGAGCAGTTCTTC. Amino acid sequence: CASSQSGFGYNEQFF.

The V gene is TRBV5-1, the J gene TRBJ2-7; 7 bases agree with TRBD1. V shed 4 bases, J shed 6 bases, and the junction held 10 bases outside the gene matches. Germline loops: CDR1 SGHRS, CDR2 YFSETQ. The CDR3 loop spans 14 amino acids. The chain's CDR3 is CASSLPTGTAEQYF. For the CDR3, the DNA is TGCGCCAGCAGCCTGCCGACCGGGACAGCCGAGCAGTACTTC.

CDR3 residues: CASSLSHSGNTIYF. The DNA of the CDR3 is TGTGCCAGCAGCCTTAGCCACTCTGGAAACACCATATATTTT. V is TRBV3-1 (or the pseudogene TRBV3-2) and J is TRBJ1-3; D is ambiguous. The CDR3 is 14 residues long. Germline V gene sequence: CDR1 LGHDT, CDR2 YNNKEL (reference sequence). Trimming removed 4 bases at V and 0 bases at J, with 7 bases between.

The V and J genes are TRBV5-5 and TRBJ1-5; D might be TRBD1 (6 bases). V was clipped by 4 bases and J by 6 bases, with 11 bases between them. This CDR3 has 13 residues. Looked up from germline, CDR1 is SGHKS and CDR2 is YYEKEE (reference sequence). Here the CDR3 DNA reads TGTGCCAGCAGCGATACAGGGACTCAGCCCCAGCATTTT. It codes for CASSDTGTQPQHF.

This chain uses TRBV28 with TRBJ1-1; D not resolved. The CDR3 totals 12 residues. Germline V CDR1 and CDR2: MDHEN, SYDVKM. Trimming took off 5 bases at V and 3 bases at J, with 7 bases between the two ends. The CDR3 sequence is CASSERYTEAFF. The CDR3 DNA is TGTGCCAGCAGTGAGAGATACACTGAAGCTTTCTTT.

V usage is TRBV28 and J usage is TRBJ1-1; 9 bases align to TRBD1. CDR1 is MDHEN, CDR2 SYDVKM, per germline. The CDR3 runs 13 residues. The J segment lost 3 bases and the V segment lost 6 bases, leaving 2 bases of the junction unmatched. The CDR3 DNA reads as TGTGCCAGCAGGACAGGGGGGGACACTGAAGCTTTCTTT. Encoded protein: CASRTGGDTEAFF.

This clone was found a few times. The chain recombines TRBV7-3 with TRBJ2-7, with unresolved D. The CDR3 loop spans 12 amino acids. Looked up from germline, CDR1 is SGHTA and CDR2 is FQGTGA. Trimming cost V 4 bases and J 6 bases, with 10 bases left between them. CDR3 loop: CASSSNGIEQYF. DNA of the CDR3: TGTGCCAGCAGCTCTAACGGTATCGAGCAGTACTTC.

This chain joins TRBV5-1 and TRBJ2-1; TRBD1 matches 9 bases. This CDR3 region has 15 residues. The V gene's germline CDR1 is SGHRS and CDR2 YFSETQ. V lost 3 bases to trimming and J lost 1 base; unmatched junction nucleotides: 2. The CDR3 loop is CASSSGQGSYNEQFF. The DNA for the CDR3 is TGCGCCAGCAGCTCCGGACAGGGGTCCTACAATGAGCAGTTCTTC.

The CDR3 reads CASSMLRAPQYF. CDR3 DNA sequence: TGTGCCAGTAGTATGTTAAGAGCTCCCCAGTACTTC. This sequence joins TRBV19 and TRBJ2-5, with D unclear. Trimming took off 3 bases at V and 9 bases at J, with 11 bases between the two ends. The CDR3 consists of 12 residues. The germline CDR1 and CDR2 sequences are LNHDA and SQIVND (reference sequence).

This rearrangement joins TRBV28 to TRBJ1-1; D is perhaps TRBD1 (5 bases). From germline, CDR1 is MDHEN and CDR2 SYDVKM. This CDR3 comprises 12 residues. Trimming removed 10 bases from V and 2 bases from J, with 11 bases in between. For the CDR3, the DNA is TGTGCCACATGGGGGGATAACACTGAAGCTTTCTTT. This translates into CATWGDNTEAFF.

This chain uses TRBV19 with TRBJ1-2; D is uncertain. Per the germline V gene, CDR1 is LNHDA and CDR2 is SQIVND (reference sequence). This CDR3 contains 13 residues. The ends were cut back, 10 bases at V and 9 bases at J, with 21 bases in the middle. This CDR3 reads CATSSTGRISYTF. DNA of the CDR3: TGTGCCACCAGCAGTACCGGGAGGATTAGCTACACCTTC. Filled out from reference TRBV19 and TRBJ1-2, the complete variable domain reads DGGITQSPKYLFRKEGQNVTLSCEQNLNHDAMYWYRQDPGQGLRLIYYSQIVNDFQKGDIAEGYSVSREKKESFPLTVTSAQKNPTAFYLCATSSTGRISYTFGSGTRLTVV.

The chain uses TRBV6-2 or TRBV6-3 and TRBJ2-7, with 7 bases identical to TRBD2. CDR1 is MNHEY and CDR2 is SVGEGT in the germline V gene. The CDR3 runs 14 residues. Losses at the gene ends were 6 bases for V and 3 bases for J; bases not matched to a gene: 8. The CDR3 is CASSRLGRGYEQYF. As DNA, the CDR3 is TGTGCCAGCAGCCGCCTGGGGAGGGGCTACGAGCAGTACTTC.

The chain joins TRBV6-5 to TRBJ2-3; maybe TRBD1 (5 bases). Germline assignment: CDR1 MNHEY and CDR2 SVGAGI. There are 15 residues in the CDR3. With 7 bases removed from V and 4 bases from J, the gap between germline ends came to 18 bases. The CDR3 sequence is CASTKEWAGPDTQYF. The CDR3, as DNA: TGTGCCAGCACTAAAGAGTGGGCAGGGCCAGATACGCAGTATTTT.

The CDR3 region has the DNA TGTGCCAGCAGCTTAAGGACTAGCGGGGAGACCCAGTACTTC. Translating it yields CASSLRTSGETQYF. The chain links TRBV7-2 to TRBJ2-5; 11 bases match TRBD2. The CDR3 length is 14 residues. The junction had 1 base not matched to a gene; V was cut back by 2 bases and J by 5 bases. Germline CDR1 SGHTA, CDR2 FQGNSA. Full variable domain (rest looked up from reference TRBV7-2 and TRBJ2-5): GAGVSQSPSNKVTEKGKDVELRCDPISGHTALYWYRQSLGQGLEFLIYFQGNSAPDKSGLPSDRFSAERTGGSVSTLTIQRTQQEDSAVYLCASSLRTSGETQYFGPGTRLLVL.